This T cell receptor beta chain was captured by sequencing in a study of cytomegalovirus exposure and HLA in healthy donors. 13 Jbeta primers and 60 Vbeta primers were used for the PCR. Sequenced by immunoSEQ multiplex PCR; TCRdb stores in-frame clones only, minus some. The data show roughly 56,000 clones, around 87% seen once. This clone was recorded only once. Antigen specificity is unknown. General study findings and limits: A later examination showed that TCR association rates differed by HLA locus, with DRB1 most and HLA-C fewest.

Sequencing used PBMCs. The TCR was taken from a man between 18 and 29 years old in good health and CMV-seronegative.

The CDR3, as DNA: TGTGCCAGCAGCTTGACAGGCTACGAGCAGTACTTC. Protein sequence: CASSLTGYEQYF. The rearrangement uses TRBV7-9 and TRBJ2-7; D is possibly TRBD1 (6 bases). V was trimmed by 3 bases and J by 3 bases, leaving 6 bases between them. The CDR3 contains 12 residues. Per germline, CDR1 SEHNR and CDR2 FQNEAQ (reference sequence).